These 32 T cell receptor beta chains share one sample of origin, sequenced in a study of CD8+ T cells in alopecia areata. As for treatment: oral pan-JAK inhibitor, 5-10 mg twice daily. RNA was isolated and reverse transcribed to cDNA, the sequencing template. The repertoire was sequenced with immunoSEQ multiplex PCR; TCRdb's copy has only in-frame clones and lacks some. The sample carries 150,000 or so clones, about two thirds recorded once. Sample: CD4+ T cells sorted from blood, taken at week 4, from a patient treated with tofacitinib. The receptors shown here come from a human donor with alopecia areata.

This clone has just a few counts. V and J are TRBV27 and TRBJ2-6, with D tentatively TRBD2 (5 bases). CDR1 MNHEY and CDR2 SMNVEV come from the germline V gene (reference sequence). The CDR3 has 15 amino acids. V lost 5 bases and J lost 0, with 8 bases in between. The DNA for the CDR3 is TGTGCCAGCAGTGCCCGGGGCTCTGGGGCCAACGTCCTGACTTTC. The encoded protein is CASSARGSGANVLTF.

This clone came up a few times. The CDR3 coding sequence is TGTGCCTGGGATACAGGGGCGTATAGCAATCAGCCCCAGCATTTT. Residues: CAWDTGAYSNQPQHF. This rearrangement joins TRBV30 to TRBJ1-5; 7 bases match TRBD1. CDR3 length equals 15 residues. V was clipped by 5 bases and J by 0 bases; unmatched bases: 7. Germline CDR1 is GTSNPN and CDR2 is SVGIG (reference sequence). The whole variable domain, remainder taken from reference TRBV30 and TRBJ1-5, is SQTIHQWPATLVQPVGSPLSLECTVEGTSNPNLYWYRQAAGRGLQLLFYSVGIGQISSEVPQNLSASRPQDRQFILSSKKLLLSDSGFYLCAWDTGAYSNQPQHFGDGTRLSIL.

The table lists this clone with a few counts. This chain links TRBV19 with TRBJ1-5, with D perhaps matching TRBD1 (5 bases). Trimming cost V 5 bases and J 0 bases, with 11 bases left between them. Looked up from germline, CDR1 is LNHDA and CDR2 is SQIVND (reference sequence). The CDR3 contains 15 residues. The CDR3 region has the DNA TGTGCCAGTAGTTTGGGGGTATATAGCAATCAGCCCCAGCATTTT. It specifies CASSLGVYSNQPQHF.

The chain employs TRBV5-6 and TRBJ1-5; TRBD1 might be the D (5 bases). With 4 bases removed from V and 5 bases from J, the gap between germline ends came to 10 bases. Germline loops: CDR1 SGHDT, CDR2 YYEEEE. The CDR3 length is 13 residues. The CDR3 spells CASSSGTYQPQHF. DNA of the CDR3: TGTGCCAGCAGCAGTGGGACCTATCAGCCCCAGCATTTT. Variable domain in full (rest from reference TRBV5-6 and TRBJ1-5): DAGVTQSPTHLIKTRGQQVTLRCSPKSGHDTVSWYQQALGQGPQFIFQYYEEEERQRGNFPDRFSGHQFPNYSSELNVNALLLGDSALYLCASSSGTYQPQHFGDGTRLSIL.

The table lists this clone with a few counts. The rearrangement uses TRBV5-5 and TRBJ1-1; no reliable D call. The germline V and J ends were trimmed by 1 base and 5 bases, with 9 bases remaining between them. Germline values: CDR1 SGHKS, CDR2 YYEKEE (reference sequence). This CDR3 spans 13 amino acids. This CDR3 reads CASSLKGNTEAFF. CDR3 coding DNA: TGTGCCAGCAGCTTGAAAGGGAATACTGAAGCTTTCTTT. Looking up the rest from reference TRBV5-5 and TRBJ1-1 gives the full variable domain: DAGVTQSPTHLIKTRGQQVTLRCSPISGHKSVSWYQQVLGQGPQFIFQYYEKEERGRGNFPDRFSARQFPNYSSELNVNALLLGDSALYLCASSLKGNTEAFFGQGTRLTVV.

V and J are TRBV15 and TRBJ1-2, with D possibly being TRBD1 (6 bases). The CDR3 contains 15 residues. CDR1 and CDR2 from the germline V gene are LNHNV and YYDKDF (reference sequence). The ends were cut back, 1 base at V and 8 bases at J, with 17 bases in the middle. The CDR3: CATSRGPGEFTGYTF. CDR3 nucleotide sequence: TGTGCCACCAGCAGAGGTCCAGGGGAATTCACGGGCTACACCTTC.

The V call is TRBV4-1, the J call TRBJ2-5; 10 bases align to TRBD2. Trimming removed 4 bases from V and 5 bases from J; junction bases left unmatched: 10. The CDR3 is 16 amino acids. Germline V gene data show CDR1 as MGHRA and CDR2 as YSYEKL. CDR3 amino acids: CASSLTPGLAFETQYF. The CDR3 DNA is TGCGCCAGCAGCCTCACCCCGGGACTAGCGTTTGAGACCCAGTACTTC.

This clone was seen only a few times. This chain joins TRBV5-6 and TRBJ2-3, with D uncertain. The length of the CDR3 is 14 residues. V dropped 2 bases and J dropped 2 bases, with 9 bases sitting between them. CDR1 is SGHDT, CDR2 YYEEEE, per germline. DNA of the CDR3: TGTGCCAGCAGCTTCCCGGGTACCACAGATACGCAGTATTTT. This translates into CASSFPGTTDTQYF.

This chain joins TRBV25-1 and TRBJ1-2; TRBD1 agrees at 8 bases. V was clipped by 6 bases and J by 6 bases; unmatched bases: 3. The germline CDR1 and CDR2 sequences are MGHDK and SYGVNS. CDR3 size: 12 residues. The CDR3 here is CASRQGVHGYTF. The DNA of the CDR3 is TGTGCCAGCAGACAGGGGGTTCATGGCTACACCTTC.

The V and J genes are TRBV10-3 and TRBJ1-1, with a weak D call TRBD1 (5 bases). The V gene's germline CDR1 is ENHRY and CDR2 SYGVKD. CDR3 size: 17 residues. V was pared by 4 bases and J by 0 bases, with 18 bases between. The CDR3 here is CAISGPTGGSLNTEAFF. CDR3 in DNA: TGTGCCATCAGTGGTCCCACAGGAGGTTCCCTGAACACTGAAGCTTTCTTT.

The chain uses TRBV7-9 and TRBJ2-2, with 11 nucleotides matching TRBD1. The CDR3 is made up of 17 amino acids. Germline V gene lookup returns CDR1 SEHNR and CDR2 FQNEAQ (reference sequence). Trimming at V came to 4 bases and at J to 2 bases, leaving 6 bases not matched to a gene. CDR3 nucleotides: TGTGCCAGCAGCTCCCGGGACAGGGGGTTTAACACCGGGGAGCTGTTTTTT. It yields the protein CASSSRDRGFNTGELFF.

The chain joins TRBV29-1 to TRBJ1-5, with D maybe TRBD1 (5 bases). The V gene's germline CDR1 is SQVTM and CDR2 ANQGSEA. CDR3 size: 13 residues. V was shortened by 5 bases and J by 1 base, with 9 bases between the two germline ends. The CDR3 is CSVTQGSNQPQHF. CDR3 sequence (DNA): TGCAGCGTTACCCAGGGAAGCAATCAGCCCCAGCATTTT.

V and J are TRBV29-1 and TRBJ1-1; D gene unclear. The CDR3 extends over 12 amino acids. Looked up from germline, CDR1 is SQVTM and CDR2 is ANQGSEA. V lost 4 bases and J 1 base, leaving 7 bases between the germline ends. The CDR3 loop reads CSVGRQNTEAFF. The CDR3 DNA sequence: TGCAGCGTTGGACGGCAGAACACTGAAGCTTTCTTT. The entire variable domain, with the rest obtained from reference TRBV29-1 and TRBJ1-1, is as follows: SAVISQKPSRDICQRGTSLTIQCQVDSQVTMMFWYRQQPGQSLTLIATANQGSEATYESGFVIDKFPISRPNLTFSTLTVSNMSPEDSSIYLCSVGRQNTEAFFGQGTRLTVV.

The chain employs TRBV5-1 and TRBJ2-7; 8 nucleotides align to TRBD2. After removal of 4 bases from V and 3 bases from J, the junction contained 9 bases not matched to a gene. Germline V gene sequence: CDR1 SGHRS, CDR2 YFSETQ. The CDR3 sequence is 15 residues long. CDR3 nucleotide sequence: TGCGCCAGCAGCCCGACCGCGGGAGGCCTCTACGAGCAGTACTTC. Its translation is CASSPTAGGLYEQYF.

The chain's CDR3 is CASRPTNRVEKLFF. Here the CDR3 DNA reads TGCGCCAGCAGGCCCACAAACAGGGTAGAAAAACTGTTTTTT. V gene TRBV23-1 combines with J gene TRBJ1-4; a weak D match, TRBD1 (6 bases). Being an ORF, TRBV23-1 has a function that is uncertain. V lost 6 bases, J lost 8 bases, and 16 bases lay in between. This CDR3 contains 14 residues.

This chain connects TRBV7-2 to TRBJ1-5; no firm D call. Germline CDR1 is SGHTA and CDR2 is FQGNSA. Trimming cost V 1 base and J 3 bases, with 13 bases left between them. The CDR3 loop spans 16 amino acids. This CDR3 is CASSLVDNRNNQPQHF. In nucleotides, the CDR3 is TGTGCCAGCAGCTTAGTGGATAACAGAAACAATCAGCCCCAGCATTTT.

The rearrangement links TRBV4-3 to TRBJ1-1, with 7 bases that match TRBD1. The ends lost 1 base at V and 8 bases at J; junction bases unmatched: 4. Looked up from germline, CDR1 is LGHNA and CDR2 is YSLEER. There are 13 residues in the CDR3. CDR3 coding DNA: TGCGCCAGCAGCCAAGGTGCGGACAGGGAAGCTTTCTTT. Translating it yields CASSQGADREAFF.

The chain has TRBV9 and TRBJ1-2; 10 bases match TRBD1. The CDR3 is 15 amino acids. Germline assignment: CDR1 SGDLS and CDR2 YYNGEE. The J segment lost 6 bases and the V segment lost 0 bases, leaving 5 bases of the junction unmatched. CDR3 in amino acids: CASSVGGTGADGYTF. CDR3 in DNA: TGTGCCAGCAGCGTAGGGGGGACAGGGGCTGATGGCTACACCTTC.

The chain has TRBV29-1 and TRBJ2-7; D unclear. The CDR3 has 12 residues. Between the trimmed V and J ends, which lost 4 bases and 2 bases, there was a span of 9 bases. Germline V gene sequence: CDR1 SQVTM, CDR2 ANQGSEA. CDR3 loop: CSVVKGPYEQYF. CDR3 bases: TGCAGCGTTGTGAAAGGGCCCTACGAGCAGTACTTC.

V gene TRBV5-1 combines with J gene TRBJ1-1; a possible D gene is TRBD1 (6 bases). CDR1 and CDR2 (germline): SGHRS, YFSETQ. This CDR3 is 14 amino acids long. V was cut by 0 bases and J by 7 bases, with 13 bases left in between. The CDR3 here is CASSLGDTVHEAFF. CDR3 coding DNA: TGCGCCAGCAGCTTGGGGGACACGGTTCATGAAGCTTTCTTT.

Concerning this clone: Other DNA variants within this sample encode the same CDR3. The rearrangement uses TRBV29-1 and TRBJ2-5, with 9 bases fitting TRBD2. Germline V gene lookup returns CDR1 SQVTM and CDR2 ANQGSEA. V was clipped by 6 bases and J by 2 bases; unmatched bases: 1. The CDR3 has 12 residues. CDR3 protein: CSVRGGQETQYF. The CDR3 bases are TGCAGCGTGCGGGGGGGACAAGAGACCCAGTACTTC.

V usage is TRBV27 and J usage is TRBJ1-2; D remains ambiguous. This CDR3 region has 14 residues. Trimming shortened V by 6 bases and J by 8 bases, and 19 bases separated the two germline ends. Germline V gene lookup returns CDR1 MNHEY and CDR2 SMNVEV (reference sequence). CDR3 bases: TGTGCCAGCAGGCCACAAGCATTAATCCCAGGCTACACCTTC. Encoded protein: CASRPQALIPGYTF.

The chain couples TRBV27 to TRBJ2-2; 11 nucleotides agree with TRBD1. The CDR3 extends over 16 amino acids. From germline, CDR1 is MNHEY and CDR2 SMNVEV (reference sequence). V lost 5 bases to trimming and J lost 6 bases; unmatched junction nucleotides: 8. The CDR3 region is CASSLGQGASAGELFF. The DNA for the CDR3 is TGTGCCAGCAGTCTAGGACAGGGGGCGTCTGCCGGGGAGCTGTTTTTT.

The chain has TRBV4-3 and TRBJ1-1; 8 positions match TRBD1. From germline, CDR1 is LGHNA and CDR2 YSLEER. The J segment lost 2 bases and the V segment lost 1 base, leaving 3 bases of the junction unmatched. This CDR3 is 15 amino acids long. This CDR3 is CASSQVGQGNTEAFF. CDR3 DNA sequence: TGCGCCAGCAGCCAAGTCGGACAGGGAAACACTGAAGCTTTCTTT.

The chain links TRBV19 to TRBJ2-5, with D perhaps matching TRBD1 (6 bases). The germline V gene has CDR1 LNHDA and CDR2 SQIVND (reference sequence). There are 15 residues in the CDR3. V lost 1 base and J lost 4, with 13 bases in between. The CDR3 nucleotides read TGTGCCAGTAGTATAGTACAGGGTTACGGAGAGACCCAGTACTTC. Its protein product is CASSIVQGYGETQYF.

This rearrangement joins TRBV19 to TRBJ1-2; D possibly corresponds to TRBD1 (6 bases). The length of the CDR3 is 14 residues. The V gene's germline CDR1 is LNHDA and CDR2 SQIVND (reference sequence). V was shortened by 3 bases and J by 5 bases, with 13 bases between the two germline ends. As DNA, the CDR3 is TGTGCCAGTAGTATCGGAGGAGGGGGGTATGGCTACACCTTC. It encodes CASSIGGGGYGYTF.

The rearrangement uses TRBV5-1 and TRBJ2-2, with D perhaps being TRBD1 or TRBD2 (5 bases each). CDR1 is SGHRS, CDR2 YFSETQ, per germline. Trimming took 4 bases from V and 3 from J, leaving 10 bases between them. CDR3 length: 14 residues. CDR3 sequence: CASSPGPDTGELFF. In DNA form, the CDR3 reads TGCGCCAGCAGCCCGGGACCCGACACCGGGGAGCTGTTTTTT.

The CDR3 sequence is CASSPGTGYNTGELFF. For the CDR3, the DNA is TGCGCCAGCAGCCCCGGGACAGGGTACAACACCGGGGAGCTGTTTTTT. V is TRBV5-1 and J is TRBJ2-2; TRBD1 matches at 9 bases. J gave up 2 bases and V 4 bases, and 6 bases lay outside the gene matches. CDR1 is SGHRS and CDR2 is YFSETQ in the germline V gene. CDR3 length: 16 residues.

CDR3 coding DNA: TGCGCCAGCAGCCAAGATAGTTCAGGGTTCACAGATACGCAGTATTTT. This translates into CASSQDSSGFTDTQYF. The chain uses TRBV4-1 and TRBJ2-3; D may be TRBD1 (5 bases). The CDR3 contains 16 residues. Germline V gene lookup returns CDR1 MGHRA and CDR2 YSYEKL. V lost 0 bases to trimming and J lost 2 bases, with 12 bases between them.

The chain recombines TRBV27 with TRBJ2-7, with 7 bases lining up with TRBD1. The CDR3 sequence is 16 residues long. The germline V gene encodes CDR1 MNHEY and CDR2 SMNVEV (reference sequence). Germline trimming cut 4 bases from V and 0 bases from J; bases unmatched to any gene: 9. The DNA for the CDR3 is TGTGCCAGCAGTTCTGGGACAGCTATTAGCTCCTACGAGCAGTACTTC. Protein product: CASSSGTAISSYEQYF.

As for this clone: The junction shows a germline mismatch at one end, possibly a read error. This chain connects TRBV5-4 to TRBJ2-1, with 14 bases fitting TRBD2. The length of the CDR3 is 12 residues. Germline V gives CDR1 SGHNT, CDR2 YYREEE (reference sequence). The CDR3 is CASSPGLAGAIF. The DNA of the CDR3 is TGTGCCAGCAGCCCGGGACTAGCGGGAGCAATCTTC.

The genes are TRBV6-5 and TRBJ1-1, with TRBD1 as a possible D gene (5 bases). This CDR3 is built from 13 residues. CDR1 and CDR2 from the germline V gene are MNHEY and SVGAGI. The ends were cut back, 0 bases at V and 11 bases at J, with 13 bases in the middle. The CDR3 DNA reads as TGTGCCAGCAGTTACTCGGGACCCCCTGGGGCTTTCTTT. Translated: CASSYSGPPGAFF.